This record concerns one T cell receptor beta chain sequence. Its antigen is not identified. This entry comes from a study of cytomegalovirus exposure and HLA in healthy donors. Study conclusions and caveats: The presence/absence work took it that sequencing depth was about the same across donors.

This cohort consisted of healthy bone marrow donors. Germline V CDR1 and CDR2: GTSNPN, SVGIG (reference sequence). J was trimmed by 5 bases and V by 1 base; bases with no gene match: 4. This CDR3 has 14 amino acids. In the PCR, 60 Vbeta and 13 Jbeta primers were used. Using immunoSEQ multiplex PCR, the repertoire was profiled, and TCRdb retains in-frame clones only, with some absent. There are around 150,000 clones in the sample; approximately 78% occur only once, and 0.95% to 1% lies in the top ten. The chain uses TRBV30 and TRBJ2-3; 9 nucleotides line up with TRBD2. The specimen was PBMCs. The receptor's source is a girl aged 2 to 10 in good health and CMV-seropositive. CDR3: CAWSGSGSVDTQYF. The CDR3 DNA reads as TGTGCCTGGAGTGGTAGCGGGAGCGTAGATACGCAGTATTTT.